The 12 T cell receptor beta chains in this list originate from one sample, sequenced in a study of shared clonotypes between healthy human individuals. Measured with immunoSEQ multiplex PCR; TCRdb has only the in-frame clones, and not every one. The data show over 1.4 million clones, about 96% seen once. Sequencing was carried out using naive CD4+ T cells sorted from blood. Stated subset: CD45RA+ positively selected. The receptor set was obtained from a young man in good health.

CDR3 sequence: CASSRVHNQPQHF. The CDR3 DNA is TGTGCCAGCAGCCGGGTCCACAATCAGCCCCAGCATTTT. The chain links TRBV6-5 to TRBJ1-5, with D uncertain. The CDR3 loop spans 13 amino acids. V was cut by 6 bases and J by 3 bases, with 9 bases left in between. Per germline, CDR1 MNHEY and CDR2 SVGAGI.

A few counts support this clone. The chain couples TRBV5-4 to TRBJ1-3, with a weak D call TRBD1 (6 bases). The germline V gene has CDR1 SGHNT and CDR2 YYREEE (reference sequence). V was shortened by 4 bases and J by 4 bases, with 12 bases between the two germline ends. The CDR3 extends over 14 amino acids. The CDR3 here is CASSRGQPGNTIYF. CDR3 bases: TGTGCCAGCAGCCGAGGACAGCCAGGAAACACCATATATTTT.

The chain employs TRBV7-9 and TRBJ2-7; TRBD1 or TRBD2 may be the D gene (5 bases each). V lost 6 bases, J lost 0 bases, and 21 bases lay in between. Germline V CDR1 and CDR2: SEHNR, FQNEAQ (reference sequence). This CDR3 is built from 17 residues. CDR3 residues: CASSPARSGPRSYEQYF. CDR3 in DNA: TGTGCCAGCAGTCCGGCGAGGTCGGGGCCACGCTCCTACGAGCAGTACTTC.

V gene TRBV5-6 combines with J gene TRBJ1-2, with 10 nucleotides matching TRBD1. From germline, CDR1 is SGHDT and CDR2 YYEEEE. Trimming took 4 bases from V and 7 from J; bases not matched to a gene: 4. The CDR3 sequence is 13 residues long. In nucleotides, the CDR3 is TGTGCCAGCAGCGGGGACAGGGGCCTTGGCTACACCTTC. Translating it yields CASSGDRGLGYTF.

The chain uses TRBV28 and TRBJ2-2; D remains ambiguous. Germline V lookup: CDR1 MDHEN, CDR2 SYDVKM. Trimming cost V 11 bases and J 1 base, with 8 bases left between them. CDR3 length: 12 residues. CDR3 DNA sequence: TGTGCCTGTGGGAAGAACACCGGGGAGCTGTTTTTT. This sequence encodes CACGKNTGELFF.

The chain carries TRBV2 and TRBJ2-3; D remains ambiguous. Germline V gene lookup returns CDR1 SNHLY and CDR2 FYNNEI. The CDR3 is 13 amino acids. The V and J ends lost 4 bases and 0 bases respectively, with 5 bases between them. The CDR3 region is CASSGLSTDTQYF. For the CDR3, the DNA is TGTGCCAGCAGTGGTCTGAGCACAGATACGCAGTATTTT.

The J gene is TRBJ1-2, the V gene TRBV28, with TRBD1 matching over 12 bases. Germline CDR1 reads MDHEN; CDR2 reads SYDVKM. The CDR3 is made up of 15 amino acids. Unmatched junction bases numbered 5, after V lost 7 bases and J lost 2 bases. This chain's CDR3 is CASNTGTGGNYGYTF. The CDR3 coding sequence is TGTGCCAGCAATACCGGGACAGGGGGCAACTATGGCTACACCTTC.

The DNA of the CDR3 is TGTGCCAGCAGCTTACAAAACACAGATACGCAGTATTTT. Its protein is CASSLQNTDTQYF. V usage is TRBV7-2 and J usage is TRBJ2-3; no definite D call. This CDR3 contains 13 residues. Germline CDR1 SGHTA, CDR2 FQGNSA. The V and J ends lost 2 bases and 2 bases respectively, with 5 bases between them.

V and J are TRBV9 and TRBJ2-7; D may be TRBD2 (5 bases). Germline CDR1 and CDR2: SGDLS and YYNGEE. The CDR3 runs 14 residues. The V end was cut by 4 bases, the J end by 0 bases, with 11 bases between. The CDR3 bases are TGTGCCAGCAGCATGAGCGGTAACTCCTACGAGCAGTACTTC. This codes for CASSMSGNSYEQYF.

This clone was seen just once. J is TRBJ2-1 and V is TRBV9; TRBD2 agrees at 8 bases. The CDR3 is 15 residues long. Germline V CDR1 and CDR2: SGDLS, YYNGEE. V lost 4 bases and J lost 5; bases outside the gene matches: 8. The CDR3 nucleotides read TGTGCCAGCAGCCCGGGACTAGGGTTCAACAATGAGCAGTTCTTC. Its protein is CASSPGLGFNNEQFF.

The chain combines TRBV28 with TRBJ1-5; maybe TRBD1 (6 bases). The CDR3 contains 14 residues. V lost 2 bases and J 11 bases, leaving 16 bases between the germline ends. Germline assignment: CDR1 MDHEN and CDR2 SYDVKM. The CDR3 spells CASSLTRGEGAQHF. DNA for the CDR3: TGTGCCAGCAGTTTAACCCGGGGGGAGGGGGCCCAGCATTTT.

V and J are TRBV5-1 and TRBJ2-7; 7 bases fit TRBD1. V shed 0 bases, J shed 4 bases, and the junction held 10 bases outside the gene matches. Germline lookup yields CDR1 SGHRS and CDR2 YFSETQ. This CDR3 has 16 amino acids. DNA for the CDR3: TGCGCCAGCAGCTTGGCCCCGACAGGGACGAGTTACGAGCAGTACTTC. Its protein is CASSLAPTGTSYEQYF.